The 9 T cell receptor beta chains listed next were all sequenced from one sample in a study of vaccination effects on CD4 cells after COVID-19. These receptors lack a known antigen. Assay: immunoSEQ multiplex PCR; the TCRdb copy retains only in-frame clones and omits some. The sample lists around 56,000 clones; about 83% were seen once. After roughly 9 days in culture, the CD4+ T cells were isolated. This sample comprised CD4+ T cells from PBMCs cultured without peptide, obtained before COVID-19 vaccination. Receptors were obtained from a human donor who received a COVID-19 vaccine.

The rearrangement uses TRBV19 and TRBJ2-3; D is possibly TRBD1 (5 bases). V was trimmed by 6 bases and J by 6 bases, leaving 13 bases between them. The germline CDR1 and CDR2 sequences are LNHDA and SQIVND (reference sequence). The CDR3 runs 13 residues. CDR3 in DNA: TGTGCCAGTAGACCCAGGGATATGGATACGCAGTATTTT. Its translation: CASRPRDMDTQYF.

The rearrangement joins TRBV28 to TRBJ2-5; the match to TRBD1 covers 7 bases. This CDR3 is built from 15 residues. Germline CDR1 and CDR2: MDHEN and SYDVKM. The J segment lost 3 bases and the V segment lost 2 bases, leaving 6 bases of the junction unmatched. The DNA of the CDR3 is TGTGCCAGCAGTTTAAGGGGACAGCCGAAAGAGACCCAGTACTTC. Its protein is CASSLRGQPKETQYF.

This chain joins TRBV14 and TRBJ1-3; no definite D call. CDR1 and CDR2 from the germline V gene are SGHDN and FVKESK. This CDR3 region has 16 residues. V gave up 2 bases and J gave up 4 bases, with 15 bases separating them. The CDR3 bases are TGTGCCAGCAGCCAATCCCGGGCTGCATCCGGAAACACCATATATTTT. This sequence encodes CASSQSRAASGNTIYF.

The J gene is TRBJ1-5, the V gene TRBV5-1; D may be TRBD1 (5 bases). Per germline, CDR1 SGHRS and CDR2 YFSETQ. This CDR3 region has 13 residues. Trimming stripped 4 bases from V and 10 bases from J, with 15 bases between. The CDR3 region has the DNA TGCGCCAGCAGCCTCGGGGCTGGGAACCCCCAGCATTTT. It translates to CASSLGAGNPQHF.

This clone was counted a single time. The chain joins TRBV29-1 to TRBJ2-5, with 10 bases lining up with TRBD2. Trimming at V came to 2 bases and at J to 5 bases, leaving 5 bases not matched to a gene. The CDR3 covers 14 residues. Germline lookup yields CDR1 SQVTM and CDR2 ANQGSEA. DNA of the CDR3: TGCAGCGTTGAAAGCGGGGGGGCCGGGGAGACCCAGTACTTC. Its translation is CSVESGGAGETQYF. Together with reference TRBV29-1 and TRBJ2-5, the CDR3 gives the full variable domain: SAVISQKPSRDICQRGTSLTIQCQVDSQVTMMFWYRQQPGQSLTLIATANQGSEATYESGFVIDKFPISRPNLTFSTLTVSNMSPEDSSIYLCSVESGGAGETQYFGPGTRLLVL.

This clone was found once. The J gene is TRBJ2-1, the V gene TRBV7-8; no reliable D call. Germline V lookup: CDR1 SGHVS, CDR2 FQNEAQ. V lost 0 bases and J lost 11, with 8 bases in between. The CDR3 is 12 amino acids. The DNA for the CDR3 is TGTGCCAGCAGCTTAGCACGTGACAAGCAGTTCTTC. Its translation: CASSLARDKQFF.

The genes are TRBV24-1 and TRBJ1-4, with D perhaps TRBD1 (6 bases). The CDR3 runs to 12 residues. From germline, CDR1 is KGHDR and CDR2 SFDVKD. Deletions cut 5 bases from V and 8 bases from J, with 8 bases between. The DNA of the CDR3 is TGTGCCACCAGTGGCACAGGGGAAAAACTGTTTTTT. Translating gives CATSGTGEKLFF.

J is TRBJ1-2 and V is TRBV2; D gene ambiguous. The CDR3 runs to 11 residues. Germline V gene lookup returns CDR1 SNHLY and CDR2 FYNNEI. With 8 bases removed from V and 4 bases from J, the gap between germline ends came to 8 bases. The CDR3 protein is CASGAGYGYTF. In nucleotides, the CDR3 is TGTGCCAGCGGTGCCGGCTATGGCTACACCTTC.

The gene calls are TRBV3-1 (or the pseudogene TRBV3-2) and TRBJ1-6, with D possibly TRBD1 on 5 matching bases. V dropped 3 bases and J dropped 12 bases, with 9 bases sitting between them. Germline CDR1 and CDR2: LGHDT and YNNKEL (reference sequence). CDR3 length: 12 residues. The CDR3 is CASSHGGVPLHF. The CDR3 nucleotides read TGTGCCAGCAGCCACGGAGGGGTACCCCTCCACTTT.